This TCR beta chain originates from a study of blood T cells in healthy people across ages. Study as a whole: For every two T cells, template switching captured about one barcoded beta molecule.

Notes on the study in general: TCR beta diversity, measured per million T cells, fell in a roughly linear way with age.

CDR1 and CDR2 from the germline V gene are DFQATT and SNEGSKA (reference sequence). V lost 4 bases and J lost 2, with 9 bases in between. This CDR3 has 13 residues. Investigators took roughly 10 milliliters of peripheral blood from every donor. For the second PCR, which ran for about 7 to 11 cycles, a sample-barcoded 5' primer and a J-beta primer mix were used. All samples gave at least 2.5 million CDR3-containing paired-end reads. TCRdb independently ran MiXCR on the 5' RACE reads; one entry per CDR3 protein. In the table there are over 1,500,000 distinct CDR3 sequences, roughly two fifths of which are singletons. Comment on this clonotype: As yet, its antigen is unknown.

This sequence originates from a human donor in good health. V and J are TRBV20-1 and TRBJ1-3; the D is unclear. Sequences were obtained from blood. The CDR3 sequence: CSAKTPPGNTIYF. The DNA of the CDR3 is TGCAGTGCTAAGACTCCTCCTGGAAACACCATATATTTT.